This TCR beta chain was observed in a study of T-cell reconstitution after alpha-beta-depleted transplantation in children. General study results and limits: T-cell counts and diversity at one year post-transplant came mainly from newly produced T cells. Diversity of TCRbeta at day 60 was high in some patients, arising from surviving recipient T cells and thymic progenitors. Alpha-beta T cells about two months after transplant reportedly derived from several hundred expanded graft clones.

CDR1 is LGHNA and CDR2 is YNFKEQ in the germline V gene. The trim removed 2 bases at V and 4 bases at J, leaving 10 bases unmatched. The CDR3 runs to 16 residues. In regard to this clonotype: Its antigen is not known.

Unique molecular identifiers were used to barcode this TCRbeta library. TCRdb processed the PCR reads anew with MiXCR; each CDR3 protein has one entry. The sample carries hundreds of thousands of distinct CDR3 sequences, roughly 13% recorded once. This chain uses TRBV4-2 with TRBJ2-7, with 8 positions matching TRBD1. The sequence derives from a male patient between 10 and 17 years old who had a stem cell transplant for acute myeloid leukemia, so the T cells may come from the graft donor. The specimen was PBMCs, mostly from graft donor cells, collected 360 days after TCRalphabeta/CD19-depleted stem cell transplant. The CDR3 protein is CASSQSTGTGYYEQYF. In nucleotides, the CDR3 is TGTGCCAGCAGCCAATCCACCGGGACAGGTTATTACGAGCAGTACTTC.